These 30 T cell receptor beta chains originate from one sample sequenced in a study of blood T cell repertoires in COVID-19. TCRdb's table, derived via immunoSEQ multiplex PCR, lists solely in-frame clones and lacks some. In the table there are fewer than 250,000 clones, roughly 91% of which are singletons. Sequenced material: peripheral blood. These receptors originate from a man aged 25-45 years with COVID-19, enrolled during active disease.

The V gene is TRBV5-4, the J gene TRBJ1-2, with 7 bases matching TRBD1. This CDR3 contains 13 residues. Germline V CDR1 and CDR2: SGHNT, YYREEE (reference sequence). With V trimmed by 9 bases and J by 8 bases, 13 bases remained unmatched. The CDR3 is CATGLQGVEGYTF. In nucleotides, the CDR3 is TGTGCCACCGGCCTCCAGGGGGTTGAGGGCTACACCTTC.

This chain uses TRBV6-2 or TRBV6-3 with TRBJ2-5; a possible D gene is TRBD2 (7 bases). The CDR3 has 15 amino acids. Germline loops: CDR1 MNHEY, CDR2 SVGEGT. V lost 3 bases and J 6 bases, leaving 17 bases between the germline ends. The CDR3 region has the DNA TGTGCCAGCAGTTATGCCCGGGGGGCGTCACAGACCCAGTACTTC. Its protein product is CASSYARGASQTQYF.

This rearrangement joins TRBV9 to TRBJ2-3; D remains unclear. V lost 4 bases, J lost 3 bases, and 18 bases lay in between. CDR1 is SGDLS, CDR2 YYNGEE, per germline. This CDR3 has 16 amino acids. The CDR3 loop reads CASSPRPLAGTDTQYF. Here the CDR3 DNA reads TGTGCCAGCAGCCCCAGGCCTCTGGCTGGGACAGATACGCAGTATTTT.

The CDR3 protein is CASSIEDRGYNEQFF. The DNA for the CDR3 is TGTGCCAGTAGTATAGAGGACAGGGGCTACAATGAGCAGTTCTTC. This chain connects TRBV19 to TRBJ2-1; 9 positions agree with TRBD1. The CDR3 extends over 15 amino acids. Germline CDR1 and CDR2: LNHDA and SQIVND (reference sequence). V lost 0 bases and J lost 3; bases outside the gene matches: 0. Looking up the rest from reference TRBV19 and TRBJ2-1 gives the full variable domain: DGGITQSPKYLFRKEGQNVTLSCEQNLNHDAMYWYRQDPGQGLRLIYYSQIVNDFQKGDIAEGYSVSREKKESFPLTVTSAQKNPTAFYLCASSIEDRGYNEQFFGPGTRLTVL.

This chain links TRBV19 with TRBJ2-7, with D maybe TRBD2 (7 bases). CDR1 and CDR2 from the germline V gene are LNHDA and SQIVND (reference sequence). This CDR3 has 14 residues. Trimming removed 1 base at V and 3 bases at J, with 10 bases between. CDR3 residues: CASSIAGGHYEQYF. The CDR3 DNA follows: TGTGCCAGTAGTATAGCGGGGGGCCACTACGAGCAGTACTTC.

V gene TRBV7-9 combines with J gene TRBJ2-5; tentative D call: TRBD1 (8 bases). The CDR3 totals 15 residues. The V end was cut by 5 bases, the J end by 5 bases, with 18 bases between. The germline gives CDR1 SEHNR, CDR2 FQNEAQ (reference sequence). For the CDR3, the DNA is TGTGCCAGCAGCCCTCTCACAGGGGGGGTGGAGACCCAGTACTTC. Encoded protein: CASSPLTGGVETQYF.

The V and J genes are TRBV9 and TRBJ2-7; 8 positions agree with TRBD1. The germline V gene encodes CDR1 SGDLS and CDR2 YYNGEE. The CDR3 length is 17 residues. The J segment lost 1 base and the V segment lost 4 bases, leaving 13 bases of the junction unmatched. In DNA form, the CDR3 reads TGTGCCAGCAGCCCGGGGGACAGGCGGCCCACTTCCTACGAGCAGTACTTC. As protein: CASSPGDRRPTSYEQYF.

The genes are TRBV20-1 and TRBJ2-2, with TRBD2 identical over 7 bases. Losses at the gene ends were 3 bases for V and 3 bases for J; bases not matched to a gene: 4. CDR1 DFQATT and CDR2 SNEGSKA come from the germline V gene (reference sequence). The CDR3 has 14 amino acids. For the CDR3, the DNA is TGCAGTGCTAGTCGACTAGCTGACACCGGGGAGCTGTTTTTT. Residues: CSASRLADTGELFF.

The count of this clone is one. The CDR3 region is CASSVELAGDGNNEQFF. DNA for the CDR3: TGTGCCAGCAGCGTAGAGCTAGCGGGGGATGGTAACAATGAGCAGTTCTTC. The chain recombines TRBV9 with TRBJ2-1, with 10 nucleotides matching TRBD2. Germline values: CDR1 SGDLS, CDR2 YYNGEE. V shed 0 bases, J shed 5 bases, and the junction held 8 bases outside the gene matches. The CDR3 length is 17 residues.

The chain employs TRBV5-4 and TRBJ2-1; 11 nucleotides align to TRBD2. The CDR3 length is 14 residues. Trimming took 2 bases from V and 7 from J; bases not matched to a gene: 2. CDR1 and CDR2 (germline): SGHNT, YYREEE (reference sequence). DNA for the CDR3: TGTGCCAGCAGCTTTAGCGGGGGGGCGAATGAGCAGTTCTTC. This sequence encodes CASSFSGGANEQFF.

The J gene is TRBJ1-2, the V gene TRBV24-1, with TRBD1 matching 8 bases. J lost 3 bases, V lost 9 bases, and 8 bases had no gene match. Germline CDR1 is KGHDR and CDR2 is SFDVKD. There are 14 residues in the CDR3. The CDR3 DNA sequence: TGTGCCACCGGGACAGGCGACTCGGACTATGGCTACACCTTC. This sequence encodes CATGTGDSDYGYTF.

This rearrangement joins TRBV27 to TRBJ1-4; no clear D gene. This CDR3 region has 12 residues. The V and J ends lost 6 bases and 11 bases respectively, with 13 bases between them. Germline lookup yields CDR1 MNHEY and CDR2 SMNVEV (reference sequence). CDR3 protein: CASSGERGKLFF. For the CDR3, the DNA is TGTGCCAGCAGCGGGGAACGTGGGAAACTGTTTTTT.

V gene TRBV19 combines with J gene TRBJ1-2; 9 nucleotides match TRBD1. The CDR3 runs 14 residues. Trimming removed 6 bases from V and 7 bases from J; junction bases left unmatched: 9. The germline CDR1 and CDR2 sequences are LNHDA and SQIVND (reference sequence). CDR3 protein: CASRDRDRALGYTF. As DNA, the CDR3 is TGTGCCAGTAGGGACCGGGACAGGGCGCTTGGCTACACCTTC. Full variable domain (rest looked up from reference TRBV19 and TRBJ1-2): DGGITQSPKYLFRKEGQNVTLSCEQNLNHDAMYWYRQDPGQGLRLIYYSQIVNDFQKGDIAEGYSVSREKKESFPLTVTSAQKNPTAFYLCASRDRDRALGYTFGSGTRLTVV.

The rearrangement uses TRBV5-1 and TRBJ1-2, with D uncertain. Germline loops: CDR1 SGHRS, CDR2 YFSETQ. With 4 bases removed from V and 4 bases from J, the gap between germline ends came to 17 bases. The CDR3 has 15 residues. CDR3 nucleotide sequence: TGCGCCAGCAGCGCCCACGAGGCGCGAACCTATGGCTACACCTTC. It is translated as CASSAHEARTYGYTF.

This clone was observed a few times. J is TRBJ1-4 and V is TRBV6-5; TRBD1 is a possible D gene (5 bases). This CDR3 has 14 residues. Germline-derived CDR1 and CDR2 are MNHEY and SVGAGI. Trimming removed 2 bases at V and 5 bases at J, with 9 bases between. The DNA of the CDR3 is TGTGCCAGCAGTTACGGGCAGGGAAATGAAAAACTGTTTTTT. It yields the protein CASSYGQGNEKLFF.

This clone has a single count. V is TRBV6-5 and J is TRBJ1-3; D not certain. This CDR3 is 15 amino acids long. CDR1 is MNHEY and CDR2 is SVGAGI in the germline V gene. V lost 7 bases to trimming and J lost 0 bases, with 13 bases between them. The CDR3 loop is CASTPGRASGNTIYF. DNA for the CDR3: TGTGCCAGCACCCCGGGGAGGGCCTCTGGAAACACCATATATTTT.

The chain combines TRBV4-2 with TRBJ2-3; TRBD2 matches 7 bases. Trimming took 0 bases from V and 6 from J; bases not matched to a gene: 6. Germline loops: CDR1 LGHNA, CDR2 YNFKEQ. This CDR3 has 15 residues. In DNA form, the CDR3 reads TGTGCCAGCAGCCAAGATCCAGCGGGGTGGGATACGCAGTATTTT. Translation: CASSQDPAGWDTQYF.

The chain has TRBV15 and TRBJ1-3, with D possibly matching TRBD1 (5 bases). This CDR3 is 16 amino acids long. Per germline, CDR1 LNHNV and CDR2 YYDKDF (reference sequence). The V end was cut by 0 bases, the J end by 4 bases, with 13 bases between. This CDR3 is CATSRERQGMGNTIYF. The CDR3 DNA sequence: TGTGCCACCAGCAGAGAGAGGCAGGGTATGGGAAACACCATATATTTT. Together with reference TRBV15 and TRBJ1-3, the CDR3 gives the full variable domain: DAMVIQNPRYQVTQFGKPVTLSCSQTLNHNVMYWYQQKSSQAPKLLFHYYDKDFNNEADTPDNFQSRRPNTSFCFLDIRSPGLGDTAMYLCATSRERQGMGNTIYFGEGSWLTVV.

The chain has TRBV19 and TRBJ1-2, with D possibly TRBD1 on 5 matching bases. The V end lost 7 bases, the J end lost 3 bases, and 12 bases lay between the germline ends. This CDR3 is 13 amino acids long. The germline gives CDR1 LNHDA, CDR2 SQIVND (reference sequence). The CDR3: CASTQIGDYGYTF. CDR3 nucleotides: TGTGCCAGTACGCAAATAGGGGACTATGGCTACACCTTC. Drawing the rest from reference TRBV19 and TRBJ1-2, the complete variable domain is DGGITQSPKYLFRKEGQNVTLSCEQNLNHDAMYWYRQDPGQGLRLIYYSQIVNDFQKGDIAEGYSVSREKKESFPLTVTSAQKNPTAFYLCASTQIGDYGYTFGSGTRLTVV.

V and J are TRBV19 and TRBJ2-1; 14 bases map to TRBD2. Germline values: CDR1 LNHDA, CDR2 SQIVND (reference sequence). The ends lost 7 bases at V and 10 bases at J; junction bases unmatched: 3. The CDR3 runs 13 residues. CDR3 in DNA: TGTGCCAGTATGACTAGCGGGGGGGGCGAGCAGTTCTTC. Translated: CASMTSGGGEQFF.

This chain uses TRBV6-5 with TRBJ2-7, with 9 bases identical to TRBD1. V lost 5 bases, J lost 1 base, and 6 bases stayed unmatched. Per the germline V gene, CDR1 is MNHEY and CDR2 is SVGAGI. The CDR3 sequence is 15 residues long. CDR3 sequence: CASSTTGGRSYEQYF. The CDR3 nucleotides read TGTGCCAGCAGTACAACAGGGGGCAGGTCCTACGAGCAGTACTTC.

Here the CDR3 DNA reads TGTGCCAGCAGCCGAGCGGTGAATTACGAGCAGTACTTC. Translated: CASSRAVNYEQYF. The rearrangement uses TRBV5-6 and TRBJ2-7; tentatively, D is TRBD2 (5 bases). Germline V lookup: CDR1 SGHDT, CDR2 YYEEEE. V was shortened by 4 bases and J by 4 bases, with 12 bases between the two germline ends. CDR3 length: 13 residues.

This chain connects TRBV11-2 to TRBJ1-4; 9 bases map to TRBD1. V lost 3 bases, J lost 7 bases, and 3 bases stayed unmatched. The germline V gene has CDR1 SGHAT and CDR2 FQNNGV. The CDR3 extends over 14 amino acids. The chain's CDR3 is CASSLGQGREKLFF. The DNA for the CDR3 is TGTGCCAGCAGCTTGGGACAGGGACGTGAAAAACTGTTTTTT.

This clone appeared once. The chain has TRBV2 and TRBJ1-1; the D gene is possibly TRBD1 (6 bases). The CDR3 is made up of 13 amino acids. Trimming stripped 8 bases from V and 6 bases from J, with 16 bases between. Germline CDR1 reads SNHLY; CDR2 reads FYNNEI. DNA for the CDR3: TGTGCCAGCGGGAGACAGGCGGCCTCTGAAGCTTTCTTT. Amino acids: CASGRQAASEAFF.

This rearrangement joins TRBV2 to TRBJ1-3; maybe TRBD1 (6 bases). Germline V gene data show CDR1 as SNHLY and CDR2 as FYNNEI. The germline V and J ends were trimmed by 9 bases and 0 bases, with 9 bases remaining between them. This CDR3 is built from 13 residues. The CDR3 nucleotides are TGTGCCAGTCGACAGGACTCTGGAAACACCATATATTTT. Encoded protein: CASRQDSGNTIYF.

The gene calls are TRBV2 and TRBJ1-1, with 10 bases fitting TRBD1. Germline V gene data show CDR1 as SNHLY and CDR2 as FYNNEI. The trim removed 5 bases at V and 0 bases at J, leaving 3 bases unmatched. The length of the CDR3 is 15 residues. CDR3 amino acids: CASSRDRGMNTEAFF. DNA for the CDR3: TGTGCCAGCAGTCGGGACAGGGGAATGAACACTGAAGCTTTCTTT.

The chain is built from TRBV27 and TRBJ2-7; D might be TRBD2 (6 bases). The CDR3 contains 13 residues. The V gene's germline CDR1 is MNHEY and CDR2 SMNVEV (reference sequence). Trimming took 5 bases from V and 5 from J, leaving 13 bases between them. CDR3 coding DNA: TGTGCCAGCAGTCCACTGTCGGGGGACGAGCAGTACTTC. Amino acid sequence: CASSPLSGDEQYF.

The chain employs TRBV18 and TRBJ1-1; no firm D call. Trimming removed 5 bases at V and 3 bases at J, with 10 bases between. Germline assignment: CDR1 KGHSH and CDR2 LQKENI. CDR3 length equals 13 residues. This CDR3 is CASSEDGDTEAFF. CDR3 nucleotide sequence: TGTGCCAGCTCAGAGGACGGGGACACTGAAGCTTTCTTT.

The chain carries TRBV19 and TRBJ1-4; 9 bases are a match to TRBD1. Germline V gene lookup returns CDR1 LNHDA and CDR2 SQIVND (reference sequence). CDR3 length: 14 residues. With 9 bases clipped from V and 5 bases from J, the junction kept 7 bases outside the gene matches. CDR3 sequence reads: CASAPGQGNEKLFF. The CDR3 DNA reads as TGTGCCAGCGCCCCGGGACAGGGAAATGAAAAACTGTTTTTT.

V and J are TRBV6-1 and TRBJ1-5; TRBD1 agrees at 7 bases. The germline V gene has CDR1 MNHNS and CDR2 SASEGT. The V segment lost 5 bases and the J segment 2 bases; nucleotides outside the gene matches: 9. This CDR3 contains 16 residues. For the CDR3, the DNA is TGTGCCAGCAGTAAAGACCCCCAGGGGGGCAATCAGCCCCAGCATTTT. Translating it yields CASSKDPQGGNQPQHF.